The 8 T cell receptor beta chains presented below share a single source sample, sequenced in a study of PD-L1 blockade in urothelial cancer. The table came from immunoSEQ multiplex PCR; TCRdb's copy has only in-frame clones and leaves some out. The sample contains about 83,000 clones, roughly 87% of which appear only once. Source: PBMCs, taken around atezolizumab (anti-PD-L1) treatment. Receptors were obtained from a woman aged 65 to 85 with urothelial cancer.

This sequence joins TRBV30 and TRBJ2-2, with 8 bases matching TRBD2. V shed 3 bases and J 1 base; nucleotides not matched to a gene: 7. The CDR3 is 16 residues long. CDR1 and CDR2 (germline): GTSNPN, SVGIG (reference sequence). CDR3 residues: CAWRRTGLGNTGELFF. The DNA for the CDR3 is TGTGCCTGGAGGAGAACGGGACTAGGGAACACCGGGGAGCTGTTTTTT.

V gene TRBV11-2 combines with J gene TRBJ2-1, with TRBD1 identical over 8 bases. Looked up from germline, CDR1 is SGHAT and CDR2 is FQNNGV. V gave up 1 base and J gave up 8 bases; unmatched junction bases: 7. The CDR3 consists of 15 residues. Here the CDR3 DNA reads TGTGCCAGCAGCTTAGGCAGGGGGCCTATCTATGAGCAGTTCTTC. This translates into CASSLGRGPIYEQFF.

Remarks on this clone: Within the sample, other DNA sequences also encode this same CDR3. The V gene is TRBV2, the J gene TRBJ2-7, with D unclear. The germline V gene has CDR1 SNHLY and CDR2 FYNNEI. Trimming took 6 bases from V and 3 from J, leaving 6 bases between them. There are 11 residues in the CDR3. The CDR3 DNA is TGTGCCAGCAGGGCTGGCTACGAGCAGTACTTC. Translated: CASRAGYEQYF.

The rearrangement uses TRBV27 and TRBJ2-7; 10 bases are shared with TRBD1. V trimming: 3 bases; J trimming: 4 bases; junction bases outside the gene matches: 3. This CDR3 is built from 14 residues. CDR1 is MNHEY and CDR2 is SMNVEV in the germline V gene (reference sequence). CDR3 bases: TGTGCCAGCAGTTTGGGACAGGGGATATACGAGCAGTACTTC. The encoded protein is CASSLGQGIYEQYF.

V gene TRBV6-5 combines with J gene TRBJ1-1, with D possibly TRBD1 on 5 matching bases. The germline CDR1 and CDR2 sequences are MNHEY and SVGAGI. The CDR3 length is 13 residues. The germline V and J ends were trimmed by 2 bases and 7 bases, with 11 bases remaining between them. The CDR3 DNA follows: TGTGCCAGCAGTTACGGGGCGATAAATGAAGCTTTCTTT. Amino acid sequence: CASSYGAINEAFF.

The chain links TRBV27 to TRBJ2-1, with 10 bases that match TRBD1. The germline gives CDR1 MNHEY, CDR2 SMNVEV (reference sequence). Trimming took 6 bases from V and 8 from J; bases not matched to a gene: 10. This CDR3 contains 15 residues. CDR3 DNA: TGTGCCAGCAGCCCGGCAGGGACAGGGGATCATGAGCAGTTCTTC. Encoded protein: CASSPAGTGDHEQFF.

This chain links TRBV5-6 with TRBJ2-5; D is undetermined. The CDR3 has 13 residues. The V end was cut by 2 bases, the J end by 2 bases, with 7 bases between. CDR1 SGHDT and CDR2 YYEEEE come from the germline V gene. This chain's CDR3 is CASSFNLQETQYF. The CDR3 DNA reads TGTGCCAGCAGCTTCAACTTGCAAGAGACCCAGTACTTC. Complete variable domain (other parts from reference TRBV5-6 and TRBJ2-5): DAGVTQSPTHLIKTRGQQVTLRCSPKSGHDTVSWYQQALGQGPQFIFQYYEEEERQRGNFPDRFSGHQFPNYSSELNVNALLLGDSALYLCASSFNLQETQYFGPGTRLLVL.

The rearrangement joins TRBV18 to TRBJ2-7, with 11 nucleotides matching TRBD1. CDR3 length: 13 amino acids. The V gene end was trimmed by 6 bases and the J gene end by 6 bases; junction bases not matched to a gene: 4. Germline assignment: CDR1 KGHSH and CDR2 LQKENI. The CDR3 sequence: CASSFGTGGEQYF. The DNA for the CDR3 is TGTGCCAGCTCCTTCGGGACAGGGGGCGAGCAGTACTTC.